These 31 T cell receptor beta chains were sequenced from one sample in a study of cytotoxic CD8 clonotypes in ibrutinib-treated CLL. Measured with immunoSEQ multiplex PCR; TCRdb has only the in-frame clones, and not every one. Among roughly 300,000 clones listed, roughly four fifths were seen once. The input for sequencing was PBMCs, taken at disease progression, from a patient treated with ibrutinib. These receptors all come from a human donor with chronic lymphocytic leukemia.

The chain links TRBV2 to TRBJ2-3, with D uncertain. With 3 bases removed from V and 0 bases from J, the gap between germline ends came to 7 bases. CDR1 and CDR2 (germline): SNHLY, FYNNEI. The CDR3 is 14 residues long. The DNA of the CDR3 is TGTGCCAGCAGTGATCAAGGGAGCACAGATACGCAGTATTTT. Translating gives CASSDQGSTDTQYF.

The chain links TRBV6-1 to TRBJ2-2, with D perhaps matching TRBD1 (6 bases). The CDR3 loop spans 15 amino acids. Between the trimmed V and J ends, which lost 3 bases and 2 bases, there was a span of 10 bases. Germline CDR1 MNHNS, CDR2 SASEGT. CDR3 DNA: TGTGCCAGCAGTGAGGGGGCCGTAAACACCGGGGAGCTGTTTTTT. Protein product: CASSEGAVNTGELFF.

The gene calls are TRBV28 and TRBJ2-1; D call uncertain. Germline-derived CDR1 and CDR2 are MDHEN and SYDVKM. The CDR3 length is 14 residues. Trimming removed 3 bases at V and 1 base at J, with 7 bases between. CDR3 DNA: TGTGCCAGCAGTTTTTTGGGATCCTACAATGAGCAGTTCTTC. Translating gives CASSFLGSYNEQFF.

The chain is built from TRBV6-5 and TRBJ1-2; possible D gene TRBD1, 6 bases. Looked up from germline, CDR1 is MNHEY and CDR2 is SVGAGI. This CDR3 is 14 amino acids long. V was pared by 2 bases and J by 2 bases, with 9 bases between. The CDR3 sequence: CASSYNRVNYGYTF. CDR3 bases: TGTGCCAGCAGTTACAACAGGGTAAACTATGGCTACACCTTC.

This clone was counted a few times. CDR3 DNA: TGCGCCAGCAGCCAAGGGGGCCGCCAGCTCCACTTT. It is translated as CASSQGGRQLHF. The V gene is TRBV4-1, the J gene TRBJ1-6, with TRBD1 as a possible D gene (5 bases). With 1 base removed from V and 16 bases from J, the gap between germline ends came to 11 bases. Germline V gene sequence: CDR1 MGHRA, CDR2 YSYEKL. The CDR3 spans 12 residues.

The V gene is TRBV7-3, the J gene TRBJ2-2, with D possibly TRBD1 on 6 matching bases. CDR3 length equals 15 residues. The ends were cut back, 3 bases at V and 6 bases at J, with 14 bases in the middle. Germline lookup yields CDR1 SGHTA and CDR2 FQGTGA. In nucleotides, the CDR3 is TGTGCCAGCAGCTTTAGGGGCAGGGGACCCGGGGAGCTGTTTTTT. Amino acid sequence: CASSFRGRGPGELFF.

Here the CDR3 DNA reads TGTGCTAGTGGCGCAGGCACCCAAGAGACCCAGTACTTC. It specifies CASGAGTQETQYF. The chain uses TRBV12-5 and TRBJ2-5; the D is unclear. The V end was cut by 6 bases, the J end by 1 base, with 9 bases between. The germline V gene has CDR1 LGHNT and CDR2 FRNRAP. This CDR3 comprises 13 residues. Complete variable domain (other parts from reference TRBV12-5 and TRBJ2-5): DARVTQTPRHKVTEMGQEVTMRCQPILGHNTVFWYRQTMMQGLELLAYFRNRAPLDDSGMPKDRFSAEMPDATLATLKIQPSEPRDSAVYFCASGAGTQETQYFGPGTRLLVL.

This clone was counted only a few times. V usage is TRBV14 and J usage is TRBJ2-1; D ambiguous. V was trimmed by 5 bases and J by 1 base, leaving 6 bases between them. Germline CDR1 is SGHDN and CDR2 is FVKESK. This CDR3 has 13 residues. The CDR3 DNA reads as TGTGCCAGCAGCGGCGGATCCTACAATGAGCAGTTCTTC. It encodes CASSGGSYNEQFF.

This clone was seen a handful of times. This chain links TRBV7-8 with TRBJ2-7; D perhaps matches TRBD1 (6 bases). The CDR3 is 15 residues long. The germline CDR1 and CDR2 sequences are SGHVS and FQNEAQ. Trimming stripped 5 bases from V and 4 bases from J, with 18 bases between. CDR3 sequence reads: CASSPRQAAGYEQYF. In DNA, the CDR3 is TGTGCCAGCAGCCCCAGACAGGCGGCCGGGTACGAGCAGTACTTC.

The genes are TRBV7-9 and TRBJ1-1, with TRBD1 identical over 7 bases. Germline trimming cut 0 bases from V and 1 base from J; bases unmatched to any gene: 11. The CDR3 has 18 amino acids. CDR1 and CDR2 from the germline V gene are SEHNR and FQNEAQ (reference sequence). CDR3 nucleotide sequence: TGTGCCAGCAGCTTAGCGAAACCTAGACAGGGACCGAACACTGAAGCTTTCTTT. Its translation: CASSLAKPRQGPNTEAFF.

CDR3 loop: CASSPPTGGPYEQYF. CDR3 nucleotide sequence: TGTGCCAGCAGCCCTCCGACAGGGGGCCCTTACGAGCAGTACTTC. V and J are TRBV6-5 and TRBJ2-7; TRBD1 aligns across 10 bases. There are 15 residues in the CDR3. Trimming took 6 bases from V and 4 from J; bases not matched to a gene: 9. The V gene's germline CDR1 is MNHEY and CDR2 SVGAGI.

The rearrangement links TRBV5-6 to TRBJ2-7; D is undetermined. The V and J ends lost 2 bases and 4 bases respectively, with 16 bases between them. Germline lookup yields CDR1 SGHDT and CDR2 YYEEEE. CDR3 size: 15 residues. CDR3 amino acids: CASSFGSQPRYEQYF. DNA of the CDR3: TGTGCCAGCAGCTTTGGTAGTCAGCCGAGGTACGAGCAGTACTTC.

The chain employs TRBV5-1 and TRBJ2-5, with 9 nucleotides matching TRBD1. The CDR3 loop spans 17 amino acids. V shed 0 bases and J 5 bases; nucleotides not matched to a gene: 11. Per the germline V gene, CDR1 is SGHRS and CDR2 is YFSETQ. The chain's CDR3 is CASSLAVQGARKETQYF. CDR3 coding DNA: TGCGCCAGCAGCTTGGCCGTACAGGGGGCTCGCAAGGAGACCCAGTACTTC.

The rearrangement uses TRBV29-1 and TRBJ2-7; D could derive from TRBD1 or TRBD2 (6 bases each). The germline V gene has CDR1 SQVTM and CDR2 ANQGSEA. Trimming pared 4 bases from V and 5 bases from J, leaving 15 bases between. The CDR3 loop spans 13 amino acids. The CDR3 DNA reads TGCAGCGTTGGGGGGCGGGATCGGCACGAGCAGTACTTC. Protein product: CSVGGRDRHEQYF.

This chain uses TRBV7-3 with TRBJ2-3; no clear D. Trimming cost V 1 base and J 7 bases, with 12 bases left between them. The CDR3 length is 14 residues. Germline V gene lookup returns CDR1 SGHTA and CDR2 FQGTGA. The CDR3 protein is CASSLRFPPNTQYF. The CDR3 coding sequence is TGTGCCAGCAGCTTAAGGTTCCCGCCAAATACGCAGTATTTT.

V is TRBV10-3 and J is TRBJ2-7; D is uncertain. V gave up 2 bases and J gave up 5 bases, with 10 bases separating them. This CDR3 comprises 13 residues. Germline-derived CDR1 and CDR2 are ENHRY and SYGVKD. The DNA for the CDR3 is TGTGCCATCAGTGAGAGGGTTCGGAACGAGCAGTACTTC. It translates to CAISERVRNEQYF.

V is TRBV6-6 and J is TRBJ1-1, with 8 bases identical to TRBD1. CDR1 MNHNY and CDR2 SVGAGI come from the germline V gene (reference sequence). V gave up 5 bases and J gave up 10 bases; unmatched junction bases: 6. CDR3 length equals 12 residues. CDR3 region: CASSQRTGSAFF. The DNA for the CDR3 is TGTGCCAGCAGTCAAAGGACAGGGTCAGCTTTCTTT.

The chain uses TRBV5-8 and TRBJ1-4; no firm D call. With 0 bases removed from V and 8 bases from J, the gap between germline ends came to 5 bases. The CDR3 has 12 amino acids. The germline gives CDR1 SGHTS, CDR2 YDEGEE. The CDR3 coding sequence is TGTGCCAGCAGCTTGGCTATGGAAAAACTGTTTTTT. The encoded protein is CASSLAMEKLFF.

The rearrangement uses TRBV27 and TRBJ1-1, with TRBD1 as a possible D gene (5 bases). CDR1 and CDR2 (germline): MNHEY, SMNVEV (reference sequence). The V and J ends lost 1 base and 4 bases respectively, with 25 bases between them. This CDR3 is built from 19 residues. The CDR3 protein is CASSLFIPGPTFGGTEAFF. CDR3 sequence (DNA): TGTGCCAGCAGTTTATTTATACCGGGACCTACCTTTGGGGGCACTGAAGCTTTCTTT.

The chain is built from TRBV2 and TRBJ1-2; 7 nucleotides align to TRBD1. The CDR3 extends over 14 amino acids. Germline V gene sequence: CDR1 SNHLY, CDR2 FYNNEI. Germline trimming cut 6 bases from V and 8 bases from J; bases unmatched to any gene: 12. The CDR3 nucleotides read TGTGCCAGCAGGCCAAAAACAGGGGAAGGGGGCTACACCTTC. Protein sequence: CASRPKTGEGGYTF.

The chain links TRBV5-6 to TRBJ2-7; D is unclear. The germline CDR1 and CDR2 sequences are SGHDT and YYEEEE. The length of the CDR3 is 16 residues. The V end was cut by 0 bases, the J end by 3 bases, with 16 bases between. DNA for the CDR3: TGTGCCAGCAGCTTGGGGCTACCGTCCCCCCTCTACGAGCAGTACTTC. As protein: CASSLGLPSPLYEQYF.

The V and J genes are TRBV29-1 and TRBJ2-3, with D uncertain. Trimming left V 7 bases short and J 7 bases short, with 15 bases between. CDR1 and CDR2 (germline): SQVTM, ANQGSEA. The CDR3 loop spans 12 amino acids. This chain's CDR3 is CSALTRKNTQYF. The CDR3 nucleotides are TGCAGCGCCCTAACCAGAAAAAATACGCAGTATTTT.

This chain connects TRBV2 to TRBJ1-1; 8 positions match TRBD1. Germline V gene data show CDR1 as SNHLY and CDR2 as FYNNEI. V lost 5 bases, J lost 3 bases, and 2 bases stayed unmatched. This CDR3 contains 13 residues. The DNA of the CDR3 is TGTGCCAGCAGTCTGGACAGGGACACTGAAGCTTTCTTT. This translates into CASSLDRDTEAFF. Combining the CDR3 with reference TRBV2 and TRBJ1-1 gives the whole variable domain EPEVTQTPSHQVTQMGQEVILRCVPISNHLYFYWYRQILGQKVEFLVSFYNNEISEKSEIFDDQFSVERPDGSNFTLKIRSTKLEDSAMYFCASSLDRDTEAFFGQGTRLTVV.

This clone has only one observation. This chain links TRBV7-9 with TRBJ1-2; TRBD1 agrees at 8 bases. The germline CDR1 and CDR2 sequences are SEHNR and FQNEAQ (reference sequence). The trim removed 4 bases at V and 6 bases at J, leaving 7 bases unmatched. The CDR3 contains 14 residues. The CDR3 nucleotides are TGTGCCAGCAGCTACTGGACAGGGCCTAATGGCTACACCTTC. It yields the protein CASSYWTGPNGYTF. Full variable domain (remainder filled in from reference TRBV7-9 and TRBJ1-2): DTGVSQNPRHKITKRGQNVTFRCDPISEHNRLYWYRQTLGQGPEFLTYFQNEAQLEKSRLLSDRFSAERPKGSFSTLEIQRTEQGDSAMYLCASSYWTGPNGYTFGSGTRLTVV.

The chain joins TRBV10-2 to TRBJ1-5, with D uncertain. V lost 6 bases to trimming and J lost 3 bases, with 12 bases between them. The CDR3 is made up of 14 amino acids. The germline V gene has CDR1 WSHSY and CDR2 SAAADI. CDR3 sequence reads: CASSRGGDNQPQHF. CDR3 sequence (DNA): TGCGCCAGCAGCCGAGGTGGAGACAATCAGCCCCAGCATTTT.

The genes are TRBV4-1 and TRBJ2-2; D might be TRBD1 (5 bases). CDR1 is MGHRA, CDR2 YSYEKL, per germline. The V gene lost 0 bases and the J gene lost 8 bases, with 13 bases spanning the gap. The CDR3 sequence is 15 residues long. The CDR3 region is CASSQDLRVSGELFF. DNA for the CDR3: TGCGCCAGCAGCCAAGATCTCAGGGTTTCAGGGGAGCTGTTTTTT.

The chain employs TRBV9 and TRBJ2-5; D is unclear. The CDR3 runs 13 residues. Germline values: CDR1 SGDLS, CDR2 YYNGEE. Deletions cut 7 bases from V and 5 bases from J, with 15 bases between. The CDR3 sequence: CASSPFQEETQYF. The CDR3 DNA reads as TGTGCCAGCTCCCCCTTCCAGGAGGAGACCCAGTACTTC.

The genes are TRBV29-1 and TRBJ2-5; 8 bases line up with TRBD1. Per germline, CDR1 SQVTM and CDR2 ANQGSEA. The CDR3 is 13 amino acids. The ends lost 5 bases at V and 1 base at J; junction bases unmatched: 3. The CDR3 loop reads CSVRTGSQETQYF. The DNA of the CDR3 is TGCAGCGTTAGGACAGGGTCCCAAGAGACCCAGTACTTC.

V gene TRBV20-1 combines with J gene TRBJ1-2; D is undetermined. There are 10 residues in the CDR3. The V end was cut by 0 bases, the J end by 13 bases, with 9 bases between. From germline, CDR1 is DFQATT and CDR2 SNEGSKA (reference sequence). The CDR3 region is CSAREGRSTF. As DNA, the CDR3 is TGCAGTGCTAGAGAAGGGCGCTCCACCTTC.

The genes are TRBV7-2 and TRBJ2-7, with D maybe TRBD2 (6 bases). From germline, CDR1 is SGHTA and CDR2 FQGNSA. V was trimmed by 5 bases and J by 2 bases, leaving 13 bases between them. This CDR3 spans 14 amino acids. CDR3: CASSPGGGPYEQYF. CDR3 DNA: TGTGCCAGCAGCCCTGGGGGAGGTCCCTACGAGCAGTACTTC. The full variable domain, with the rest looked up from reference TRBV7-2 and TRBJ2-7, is GAGVSQSPSNKVTEKGKDVELRCDPISGHTALYWYRQSLGQGLEFLIYFQGNSAPDKSGLPSDRFSAERTGGSVSTLTIQRTQQEDSAVYLCASSPGGGPYEQYFGPGTRLTVT.

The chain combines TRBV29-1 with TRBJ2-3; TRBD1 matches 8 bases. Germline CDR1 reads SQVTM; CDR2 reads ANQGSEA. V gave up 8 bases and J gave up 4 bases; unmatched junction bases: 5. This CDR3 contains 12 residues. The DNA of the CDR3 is TGCAGCCTGGACAGGGCGGCAGATACGCAGTATTTT. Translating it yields CSLDRAADTQYF.